The T cell receptor (beta chain) described here comes from a study of cytomegalovirus exposure and HLA in healthy donors. The V segment lost 2 bases and the J segment 10 bases; nucleotides outside the gene matches: 13. The CDR3 is 16 amino acids. The V gene's germline CDR1 is MNHEY and CDR2 SMNVEV (reference sequence). The PCR used 60 Vbeta and 13 Jbeta primers. Profiling relied on immunoSEQ multiplex PCR, and the TCRdb table lists in-frame clones only, not all of them. The sample includes 150,000 to 200,000 clones, 70% to 80% of them seen just once. Turning to this clone: The antigen remains unidentified.

Findings and limits, study-wide: TRBV6-2, TRBV6-3 and some other V segments were excluded as indistinguishable. Earlier findings revealed that most TCR beta V segments proved productive either about 87% or about 30% of the time.

The sample comprised PBMCs. This chain connects TRBV27 to TRBJ2-3, with 9 nucleotides matching TRBD2. This sequence originates from a man in his thirties or forties in good health and CMV-seropositive. CDR3 coding DNA: TGTGCCAGCAGTTTAGCTAGCGGGGACCCTCCTTTTCCGCAGTATTTT. Amino acids: CASSLASGDPPFPQYF.